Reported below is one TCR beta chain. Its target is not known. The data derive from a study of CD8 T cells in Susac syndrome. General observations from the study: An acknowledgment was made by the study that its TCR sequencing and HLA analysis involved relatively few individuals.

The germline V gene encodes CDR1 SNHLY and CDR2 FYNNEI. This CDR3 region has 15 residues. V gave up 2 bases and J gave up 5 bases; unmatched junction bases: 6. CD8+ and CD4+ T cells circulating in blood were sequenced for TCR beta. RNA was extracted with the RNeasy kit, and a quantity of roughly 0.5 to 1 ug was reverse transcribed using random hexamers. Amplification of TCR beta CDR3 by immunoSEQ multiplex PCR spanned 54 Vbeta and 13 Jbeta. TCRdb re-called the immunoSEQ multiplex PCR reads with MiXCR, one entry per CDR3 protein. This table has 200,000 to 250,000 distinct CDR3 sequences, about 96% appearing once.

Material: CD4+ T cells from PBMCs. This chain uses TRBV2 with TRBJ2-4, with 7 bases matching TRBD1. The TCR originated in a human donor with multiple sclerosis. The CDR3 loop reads CASSETTGFENIQYF. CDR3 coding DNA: TGTGCCAGCAGTGAAACGACAGGGTTCGAAAACATTCAGTACTTC.